A single T cell receptor (beta chain) is shown here with its context. Its antigen is still unknown. Nothing much larger sits one base from this clone, and base qualities are not available. The cohort was made up of about 610 healthy bone marrow donors. At the time of sampling, every cohort member was nominally healthy, though immune exposures that went unrecorded were likely present. The donor was CMV seronegative and was included in the group of several hundred seronegative cohort members. A peripheral blood sample was collected from each donor, and TCR beta sequencing was performed on peripheral blood mononuclear cells. Genomic DNA extraction from the blood cell samples was performed with the Qiagen DNeasy Blood Extraction Kit. The method behind the library was the immunoSEQ multiplex PCR assay. For the multiplex PCR, a mixture combining 60 forward primers for TCR Vbeta segments and 13 reverse primers for TCR Jbeta segments was used. A multiplex PCR assay on genomic DNA amplified the CDR3 region of rearranged TCR beta genes. The amplified TCR beta libraries were sequenced on the Illumina HiSeq System as 87-base-pair reads. The paper's processing steps were these. A later analysis tallied approximately 87 million unique TCR beta chains across the 610 or so repertoires, and approximately 9.9 million of those chains were shared by two or more donors. To remove PCR and sequencing errors, raw reads were error-corrected and collapsed into unique sequences using a nearest-neighbor algorithm that merged closely related sequences. Alignment of CDR3 sequences to IMGT reference sequences was used to assign V, D and J gene segments. For a sequence to be retained, a match of at least six nucleotides was required to both a V gene segment and a J gene segment. A rearrangement was called productive if the CDR3 had no stop codons and remained in frame with V and J, and every other rearrangement was called non-productive. CDR3 was defined by IMGT convention, running from the second conserved V-encoded cysteine to the conserved J-encoded phenylalanine. The earlier analysis of 450 to 750 of the donors excluded any sequence lacking an unambiguous match to a single V gene segment. In an earlier analysis of approximately 560 of the donors, a V segment was called functional when productive rearrangements were above 56.7%, and segregating when the standard deviation between donors exceeded 5%. To diagnose cytomegalovirus status from the catalog of TCR beta chain sequences, a statistical classification framework was built. A later analysis assigned V and J genes by comparing TCR nucleotide sequences with IMGT/GENE-DB human TR gene sequences. The TCRdist pipeline was used in a later analysis to assign CDR3 sequences and most-parsimonious VDJ recombination scenarios. In a later analysis, every TCR beta chain was defined by the combination of its CDR3 amino acid sequence and its V-gene family, and reads without a unique V-gene family were dropped. To address suspected cross-contamination and a sequencing artifact, a later analysis removed over 500 highly shared, low-generation-probability nucleotide sequences. For each public chain, a later analysis derived a clonal expansion index from normalized ranks of inferred template counts within each repertoire. A later analysis computed generation probabilities with a VDJ recombination model fitted to out-of-frame rearrangements, and checked the results against IGoR. Hypergeometric tests were used in a later analysis to score TCR-TCR, TCR-HLA and TCR-CMV co-occurrence, with a repertoire-size bias correction applied to the TCR pairs. In a later analysis, false discovery rates were estimated by permuting HLA or CMV assignments 20 times. In a later analysis, co-occurring TCRs were grouped using DBSCAN, and TCRdist sequence similarity was added for clustering within HLA-allele-positive subsets. Co-occurrence clustering excluded repertoires with fewer than 30,000 or more than 120,000 public chains, plus five with anomalous nucleotide sharing. In its TCRdb copy, this immuneACCESS table keeps in-frame sequences only and misses some clones. Where compared with another copy, unresolved V genes explain less than half of these, and the others have no known cause. D and trimming were read from the DNA, whereas the V and J calls and clone size are those reported in that table. The sample profile shows about 130,000 clones; around 78% of them were found once. About 1.9% of the sample is taken by the ten largest.

The germline V gene gives CDR1 as SNHLY and CDR2 as FYNNEI. The CDR3 spans 10 residues, from the cysteine through the phenylalanine. The kept DNA is CDR3 alone, 30 bases in frame from the first base. V is shortened by 2 bases, J by 8 bases, and the region joining them spans 3 bases. This sample stems from a study of cytomegalovirus exposure and HLA in healthy donors (dated by TCRdb to 2016 to 2017). In terms of the full investigation: An earlier analysis of 550 to 700 of the donors reported 250 to 300 Gb of sequence data and around 110 million unique TCR beta sequences from some 180 million T cells. Roughly 300 gigabases of sequencing data and roughly 90 million unique TCR sequences were included in an early release covering several hundred HLA-typed donors. The genetic ancestry cluster associated with self-reported Caucasian donors included around 76% of the 300 to 450 genotyped donors. The study aimed to test whether signatures of past pathogen exposure could be identified by cataloging public T cell receptors. The study profiled the T cell repertoires of under 700 subjects by immunosequencing and related them to cytomegalovirus serostatus. A separate validation cohort of roughly 120 different subjects was used in addition to the roughly 670-subject first cohort. High-throughput TCR immunosequencing, statistical association of individual TCRs with disease status, and machine learning were combined to predict cytomegalovirus infection status. A later analysis re-analyzed previously published TCR beta repertoires from hundreds of donors and added high-resolution HLA genotyping to study TCR occurrence patterns. Rather than drawing on any new phenotypic data, the later analysis identified candidate immune exposures from TCR beta sequences and the way those sequences occurred across donors. In an earlier analysis of 587 of the donors, high-throughput TCR beta sequencing was used to judge whether each TCR beta V gene segment behaved as functional or pseudogenic. Donor age, sex, ethnicity and CMV serostatus were compiled alongside the repertoire data. A later genetic analysis took genome-wide SNP genotypes for about three fifths of the 666 donors and used that subset as a discovery cohort. Every repertoire in the discovery cohort had been generated on one and the same sequencing platform. HLA typing covered class I and class II loci at four-digit resolution. The number of donors typed differed by locus, with about 629-630 for A, B, C, DRB1 and DQB1, around 500 for DQA1, under 610 for DPA1, and over 400 for DPB1. A handful of DR-DQ haplotypes were handled as single units for association and clustering because linkage in the cohort was strong. On average, roughly 200,000 unique TCR beta nucleotide sequences were sequenced per donor among 398 genotyped donors of the cohort, with 15% to 20% of those sequences being non-productive.

The study at large found these results: The sequencing pipeline was judged likely to have produced a cluster of highly shared sequence variants as a technical artifact. Because counts were too low, some 17 rarely observed V segments, including chromosome 9 orphons, were left out of the earlier analysis of 587 of the donors. Because HLA typing was missing for some donors at each locus, association tests included only the typed subset. Most CMV-associated TCR beta chains appeared to be HLA-restricted in a later analysis, and the HLA associations seemed to be driven largely by CMV exposure. When HLA alleles, especially DR and DQ, strongly co-occurred, attributing TCR associations to individual alleles was difficult. A further reported finding was that TCR beta sequences accurately predicted the HLA-A and HLA-B alleles for most subjects in the first cohort. For the cohort, immune exposure information was limited to CMV serostatus. In vitro tests confirmed that three of the cytomegalovirus-associated TCR beta chains recognize cytomegalovirus antigens. A later analysis associated 15,000 to 20,000 TCR beta sequences with specific HLA alleles at a false discovery rate of 0.05. A later analysis found that TCR association rates varied across HLA loci, with DRB1 alleles showing the most associated TCRs and HLA-C alleles the fewest. Some IMGT-functional V segments, including TRBV6-2 and TRBV6-3, could not be told apart with the 87-base-pair reads, so those segments were excluded. An association between a missense DCLRE1C variant and V-gene and J-gene trimming of TCR beta chains was found in a later genetic analysis and replicated in an independent cohort. In an earlier analysis of approximately 590 of the donors, most TCR beta V segments were observed in productive rearrangements about 90% or about 30% of the time, broadly matching IMGT annotations. According to a later genetic analysis, donors in an Asian-associated ancestry cluster had fewer N-insertions in productive TCRs than the roughly 700-donor mean. Linkage disequilibrium might explain the correlated functional status among segregating V segments, but an unknown experimental factor could not be excluded. This cohort had only TCR beta chains sequenced, and the lack of alpha or paired-chain data limited which features could be detected. The classifier was reported to diagnose cytomegalovirus status with high specificity and sensitivity in both the original and validation cohorts. According to the authors, the approach could potentially be generalized to other disease states and immunological phenotypes. Most TCR sequences were observed very rarely across donors, whereas some public TCRs were present in many individuals. According to a later analysis, parvovirus B19, influenza, CMV and Epstein-Barr virus appeared linked to several top co-occurrence clusters. The study gave a list of 150 to 200 TCR beta chains associated with cytomegalovirus. Roughly uniform sequencing depth across donors was assumed in presence/absence analyses, although this assumption may not hold. In a later analysis, HLA-associated TCR beta chains were found to be more clonally expanded and to have lower generation probabilities than equally common non-associated chains.

The V and J segments used are TRBV2 and TRBJ1-2; the D gene lacks a confident call. This TCR was recovered from a man aged 45-65 years in good health and CMV-seronegative. Specimen: PBMCs. The DNA is as follows: TGTGCCAGCAGTGAACCGGGCTACACCTTC. Its protein reads: CASSEPGYTF.